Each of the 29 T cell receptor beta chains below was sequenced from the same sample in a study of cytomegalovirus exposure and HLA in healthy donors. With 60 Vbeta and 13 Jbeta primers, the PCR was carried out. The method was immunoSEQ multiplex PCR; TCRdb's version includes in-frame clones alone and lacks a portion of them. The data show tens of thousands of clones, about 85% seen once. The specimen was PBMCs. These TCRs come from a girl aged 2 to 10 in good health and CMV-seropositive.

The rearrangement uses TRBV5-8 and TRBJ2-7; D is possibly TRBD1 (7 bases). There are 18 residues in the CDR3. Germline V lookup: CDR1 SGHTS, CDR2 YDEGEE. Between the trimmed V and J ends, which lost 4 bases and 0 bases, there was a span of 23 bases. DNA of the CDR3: TGTGCCAGCAGCCGCATAACCGGGACAGCGGGTCTCTCCTACGAGCAGTACTTC. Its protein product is CASSRITGTAGLSYEQYF.

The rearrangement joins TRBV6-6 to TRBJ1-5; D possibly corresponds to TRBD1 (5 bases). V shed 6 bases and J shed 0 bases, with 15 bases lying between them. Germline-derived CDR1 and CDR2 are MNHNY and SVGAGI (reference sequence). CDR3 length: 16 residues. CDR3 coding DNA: TGTGCCAGCAGGAGGATGGCGGACAATAGCAATCAGCCCCAGCATTTT. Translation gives CASRRMADNSNQPQHF.

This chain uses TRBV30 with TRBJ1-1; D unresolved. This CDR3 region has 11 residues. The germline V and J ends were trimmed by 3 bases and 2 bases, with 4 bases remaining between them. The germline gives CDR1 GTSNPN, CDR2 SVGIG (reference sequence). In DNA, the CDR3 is TGTGCCTGGAGCGTAAACACTGAAGCTTTCTTT. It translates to CAWSVNTEAFF.

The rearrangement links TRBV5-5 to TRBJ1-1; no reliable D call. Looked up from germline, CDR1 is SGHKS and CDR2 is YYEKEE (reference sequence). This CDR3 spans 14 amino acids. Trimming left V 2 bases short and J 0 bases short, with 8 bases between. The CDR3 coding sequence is TGTGCCAGCAGCTTAGCGGCTATGAACACTGAAGCTTTCTTT. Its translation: CASSLAAMNTEAFF. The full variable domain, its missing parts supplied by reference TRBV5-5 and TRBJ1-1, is DAGVTQSPTHLIKTRGQQVTLRCSPISGHKSVSWYQQVLGQGPQFIFQYYEKEERGRGNFPDRFSARQFPNYSSELNVNALLLGDSALYLCASSLAAMNTEAFFGQGTRLTVV.

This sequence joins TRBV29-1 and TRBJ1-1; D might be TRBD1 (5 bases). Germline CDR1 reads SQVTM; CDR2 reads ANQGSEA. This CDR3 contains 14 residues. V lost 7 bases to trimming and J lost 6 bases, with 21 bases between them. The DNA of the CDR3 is TGCAGCGGGGGGGGTGGGGGGTCGGGCGCTGAAGCTTTCTTT. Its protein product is CSGGGGGSGAEAFF.

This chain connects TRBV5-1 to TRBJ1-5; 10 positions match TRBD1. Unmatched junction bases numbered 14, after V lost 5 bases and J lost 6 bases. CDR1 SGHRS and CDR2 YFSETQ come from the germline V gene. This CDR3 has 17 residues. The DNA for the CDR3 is TGCGCCAGCAGTCTCAAGGGAGGGACAGGGGTGGTTCAGCCCCAGCATTTT. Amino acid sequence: CASSLKGGTGVVQPQHF.

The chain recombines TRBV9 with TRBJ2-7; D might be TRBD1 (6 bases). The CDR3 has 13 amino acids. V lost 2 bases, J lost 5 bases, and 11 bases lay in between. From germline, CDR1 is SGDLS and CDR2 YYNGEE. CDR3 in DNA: TGTGCCAGCAGCGTTGGGGGCTTCAACGAGCAGTACTTC. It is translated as CASSVGGFNEQYF.

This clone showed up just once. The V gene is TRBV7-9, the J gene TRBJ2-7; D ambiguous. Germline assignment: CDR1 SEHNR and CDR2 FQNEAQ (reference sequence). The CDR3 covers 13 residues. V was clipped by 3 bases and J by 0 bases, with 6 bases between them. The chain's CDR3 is CASSFPNSYEQYF. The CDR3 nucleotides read TGTGCCAGCAGCTTCCCTAACTCCTACGAGCAGTACTTC.

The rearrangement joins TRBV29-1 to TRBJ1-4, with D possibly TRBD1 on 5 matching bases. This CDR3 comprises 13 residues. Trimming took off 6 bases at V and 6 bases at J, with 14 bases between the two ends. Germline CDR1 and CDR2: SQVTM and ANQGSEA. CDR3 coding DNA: TGCAGCGTCGGGGGAGGGGTGGATGAAAAACTGTTTTTT. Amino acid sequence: CSVGGGVDEKLFF.

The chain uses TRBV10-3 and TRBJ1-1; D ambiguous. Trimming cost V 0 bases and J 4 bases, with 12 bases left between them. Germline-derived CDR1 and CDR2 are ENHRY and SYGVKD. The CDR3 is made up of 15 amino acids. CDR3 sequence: CAISESRVGGTEAFF. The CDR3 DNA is TGTGCCATCAGTGAGTCGAGAGTGGGAGGCACTGAAGCTTTCTTT.

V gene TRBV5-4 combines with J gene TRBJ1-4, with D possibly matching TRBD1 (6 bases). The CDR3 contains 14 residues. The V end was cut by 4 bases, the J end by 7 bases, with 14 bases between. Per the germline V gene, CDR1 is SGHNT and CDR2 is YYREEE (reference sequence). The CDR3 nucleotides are TGTGCCAGCAGCCCTAACAGGGAAAGTGAAAAACTGTTTTTT. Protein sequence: CASSPNRESEKLFF.

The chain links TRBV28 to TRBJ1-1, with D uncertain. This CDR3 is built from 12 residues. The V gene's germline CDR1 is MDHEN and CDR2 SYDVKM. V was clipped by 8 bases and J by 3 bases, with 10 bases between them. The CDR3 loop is CASGPVYTEAFF. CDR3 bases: TGTGCCAGCGGTCCAGTATACACTGAAGCTTTCTTT.

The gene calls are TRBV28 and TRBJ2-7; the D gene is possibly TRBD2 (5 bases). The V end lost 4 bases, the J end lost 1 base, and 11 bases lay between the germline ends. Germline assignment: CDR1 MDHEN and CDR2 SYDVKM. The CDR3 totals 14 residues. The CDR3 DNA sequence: TGTGCCAGCAGTTCCCGGGATCGGTCCTACGAGCAGTACTTC. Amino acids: CASSSRDRSYEQYF. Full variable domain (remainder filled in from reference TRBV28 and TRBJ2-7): DVKVTQSSRYLVKRTGEKVFLECVQDMDHENMFWYRQDPGLGLRLIYFSYDVKMKEKGDIPEGYSVSREKKERFSLILESASTNQTSMYLCASSSRDRSYEQYFGPGTRLTVT.

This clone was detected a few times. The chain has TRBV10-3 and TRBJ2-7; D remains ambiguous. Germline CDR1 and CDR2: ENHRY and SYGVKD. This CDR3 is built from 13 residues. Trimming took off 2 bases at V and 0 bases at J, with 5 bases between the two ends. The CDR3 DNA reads TGTGCCATCAGTGAGCCTCTCTCCTACGAGCAGTACTTC. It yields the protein CAISEPLSYEQYF.

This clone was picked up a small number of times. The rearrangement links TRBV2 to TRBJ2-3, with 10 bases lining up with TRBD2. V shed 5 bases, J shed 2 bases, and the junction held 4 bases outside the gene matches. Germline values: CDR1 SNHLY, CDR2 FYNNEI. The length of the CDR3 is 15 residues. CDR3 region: CASSRTSGSTDTQYF. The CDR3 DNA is TGTGCCAGCAGTCGGACTAGCGGTTCCACAGATACGCAGTATTTT.

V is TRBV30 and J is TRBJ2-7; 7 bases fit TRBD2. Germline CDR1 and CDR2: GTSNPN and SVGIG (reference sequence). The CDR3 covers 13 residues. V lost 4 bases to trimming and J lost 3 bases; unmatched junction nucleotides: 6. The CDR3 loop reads CAWTNGRYYEQYF. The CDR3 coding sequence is TGTGCCTGGACTAACGGGAGGTACTACGAGCAGTACTTC.

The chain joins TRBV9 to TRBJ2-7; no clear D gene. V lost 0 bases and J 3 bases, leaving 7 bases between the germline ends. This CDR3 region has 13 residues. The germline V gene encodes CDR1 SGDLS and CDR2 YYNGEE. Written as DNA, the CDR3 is TGTGCCAGCAGCGTAGATCCGGGCTACGAGCAGTACTTC. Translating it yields CASSVDPGYEQYF.

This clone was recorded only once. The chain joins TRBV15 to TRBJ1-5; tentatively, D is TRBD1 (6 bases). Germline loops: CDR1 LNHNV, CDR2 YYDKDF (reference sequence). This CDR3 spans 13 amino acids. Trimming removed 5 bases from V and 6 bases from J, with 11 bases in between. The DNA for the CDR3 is TGTGCCACCAGCCAACACAGGGCTCAGCCCCAGCATTTT. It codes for CATSQHRAQPQHF.

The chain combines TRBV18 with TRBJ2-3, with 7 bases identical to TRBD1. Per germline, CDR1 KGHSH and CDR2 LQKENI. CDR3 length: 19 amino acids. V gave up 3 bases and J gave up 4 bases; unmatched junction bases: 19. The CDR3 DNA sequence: TGTGCCAGCTCACCGTTTGAATATCGGTCACAGGGGAGCCCAGATACGCAGTATTTT. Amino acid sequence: CASSPFEYRSQGSPDTQYF.

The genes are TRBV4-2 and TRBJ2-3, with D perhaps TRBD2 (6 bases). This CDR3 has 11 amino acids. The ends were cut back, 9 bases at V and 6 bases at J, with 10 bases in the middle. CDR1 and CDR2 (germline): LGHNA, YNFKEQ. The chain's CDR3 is CASAAGDTQYF. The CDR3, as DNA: TGTGCCAGTGCCGCGGGGGATACGCAGTATTTT.

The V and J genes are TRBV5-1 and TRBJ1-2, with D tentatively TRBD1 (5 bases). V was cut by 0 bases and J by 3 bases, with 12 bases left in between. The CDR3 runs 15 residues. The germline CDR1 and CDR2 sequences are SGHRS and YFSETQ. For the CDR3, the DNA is TGCGCCAGCAGCTTGGCTAACGCGGGGGACTATGGCTACACCTTC. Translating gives CASSLANAGDYGYTF.

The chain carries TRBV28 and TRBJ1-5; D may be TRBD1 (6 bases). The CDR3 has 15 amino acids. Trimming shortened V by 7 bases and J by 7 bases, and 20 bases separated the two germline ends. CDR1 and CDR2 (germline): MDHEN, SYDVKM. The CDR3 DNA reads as TGTGCCAGCACCAACCCGGCCAGGGGTGGCCAGCCCCAGCATTTT. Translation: CASTNPARGGQPQHF.

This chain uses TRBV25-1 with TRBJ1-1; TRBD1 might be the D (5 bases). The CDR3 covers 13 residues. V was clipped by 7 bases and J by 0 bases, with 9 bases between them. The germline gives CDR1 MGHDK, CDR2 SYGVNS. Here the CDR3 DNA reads TGTGCCAGCACAGGGTTAATGAACACTGAAGCTTTCTTT. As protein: CASTGLMNTEAFF.

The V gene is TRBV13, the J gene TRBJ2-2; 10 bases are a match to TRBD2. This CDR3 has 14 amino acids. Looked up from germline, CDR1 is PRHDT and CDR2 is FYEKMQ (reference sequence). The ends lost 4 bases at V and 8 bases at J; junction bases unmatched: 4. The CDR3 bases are TGTGCCAGCAGCTGGGGACTAGCGACAGGGGAGCTGTTTTTT. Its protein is CASSWGLATGELFF.

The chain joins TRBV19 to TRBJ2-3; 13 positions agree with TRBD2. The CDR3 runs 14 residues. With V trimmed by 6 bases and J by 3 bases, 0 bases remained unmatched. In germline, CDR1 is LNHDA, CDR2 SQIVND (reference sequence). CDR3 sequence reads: CASRTSGRTDTQYF. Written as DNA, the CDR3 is TGTGCCAGTAGGACTAGCGGGAGGACAGATACGCAGTATTTT.

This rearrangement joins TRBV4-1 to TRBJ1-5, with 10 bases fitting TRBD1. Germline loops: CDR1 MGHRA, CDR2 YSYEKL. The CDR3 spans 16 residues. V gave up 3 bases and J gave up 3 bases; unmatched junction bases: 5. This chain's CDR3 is CASSQPGQGVNQPQHF. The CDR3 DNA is TGCGCCAGCAGCCAGCCAGGACAGGGGGTCAATCAGCCCCAGCATTTT.

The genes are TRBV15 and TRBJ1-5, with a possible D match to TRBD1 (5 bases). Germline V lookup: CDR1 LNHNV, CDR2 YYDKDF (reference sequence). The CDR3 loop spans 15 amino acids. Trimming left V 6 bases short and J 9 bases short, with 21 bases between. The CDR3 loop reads CATREDSSGSRPQHF. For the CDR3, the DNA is TGTGCCACCAGAGAAGACAGTTCCGGATCAAGGCCCCAGCATTTT.

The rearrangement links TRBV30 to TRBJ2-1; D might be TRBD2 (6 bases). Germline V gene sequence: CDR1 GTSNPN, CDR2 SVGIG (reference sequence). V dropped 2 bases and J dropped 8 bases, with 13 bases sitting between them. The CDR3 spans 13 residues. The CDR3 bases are TGTGCCTGGAGTCTTAGCGGTGTCGATGAGCAGTTCTTC. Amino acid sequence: CAWSLSGVDEQFF.

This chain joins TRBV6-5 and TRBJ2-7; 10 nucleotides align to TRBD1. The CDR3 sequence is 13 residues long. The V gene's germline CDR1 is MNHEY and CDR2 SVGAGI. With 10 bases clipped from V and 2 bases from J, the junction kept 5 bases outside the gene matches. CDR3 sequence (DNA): TGTGCCACCCTCGGACAGGGGGCCTACGAGCAGTACTTC. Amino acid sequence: CATLGQGAYEQYF.